This T cell receptor (beta chain) was sequenced in a study of blood T cell repertoires in COVID-19. Study in general: Researchers got acute and convalescent COVID-19 samples from the United States, Italy and Spain. PBMCs, B-cell-depleted T cells, or T cells were the source of the cDNA or gDNA that made up the material.

In the authors' workflow: Amplifying reference gene primers gave estimates of nucleated cell counts. Sequencing used immunoSEQ multiplex PCR; TCRdb keeps in-frame clones, though not all of them. Clonal size and the V and J genes are those of that table, whereas D and trimming came from the DNA. The table lists about 110,000 clones, more than 70% of them singletons. The CDR3 runs to 17 residues. CDR1 and CDR2 from the germline V gene are SGHDN and FVKESK. V lost 0 bases, J lost 0 bases, and 12 bases lay in between. The sequence was obtained from a woman aged 45-59 years with acute or convalescent COVID-19. The chain carries TRBV14 and TRBJ2-1; D not resolved. Sequenced material: peripheral blood. CDR3: CASSQDAFALSYNEQFF. DNA of the CDR3: TGTGCCAGCAGCCAAGACGCGTTTGCCCTCTCCTACAATGAGCAGTTCTTC.